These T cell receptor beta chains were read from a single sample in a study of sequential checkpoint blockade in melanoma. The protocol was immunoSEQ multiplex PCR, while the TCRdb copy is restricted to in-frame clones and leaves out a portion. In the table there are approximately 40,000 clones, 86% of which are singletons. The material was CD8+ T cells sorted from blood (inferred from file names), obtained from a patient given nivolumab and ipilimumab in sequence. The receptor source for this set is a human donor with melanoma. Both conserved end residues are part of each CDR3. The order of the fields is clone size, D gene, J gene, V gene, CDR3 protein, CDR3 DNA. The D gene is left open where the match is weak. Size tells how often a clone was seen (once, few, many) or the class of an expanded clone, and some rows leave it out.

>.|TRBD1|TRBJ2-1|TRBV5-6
CASSSTGESSYNEQFF
TGTGCCAGCAGCTCCACAGGGGAAAGCTCCTACAATGAGCAGTTCTTC
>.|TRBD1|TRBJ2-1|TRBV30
CAWRDREKFYNEQFF
TGTGCTTGGAGGGACAGGGAAAAATTCTACAATGAGCAGTTCTTC
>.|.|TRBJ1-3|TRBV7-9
CASSPQRQPGNTIYF
TGTGCCAGCAGCCCACAGAGACAGCCTGGAAACACCATATATTTT
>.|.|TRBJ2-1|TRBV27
CASSLYVAPSSSYNEQFF
TGTGCCAGCAGTTTATATGTTGCGCCCTCGAGCTCCTACAATGAGCAGTTCTTC
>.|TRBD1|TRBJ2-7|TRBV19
CASSIQTGAYEQYF
TGTGCCAGTAGTATACAGACAGGGGCCTACGAGCAGTACTTC
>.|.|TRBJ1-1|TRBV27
CASSFGLMNTEAFF
TGTGCCAGCAGCTTCGGTTTAATGAACACTGAAGCTTTCTTT
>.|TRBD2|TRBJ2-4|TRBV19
CASSIDSGIAKNIQYF
TGTGCCAGTAGTATAGATAGCGGGATTGCCAAAAACATTCAGTACTTC
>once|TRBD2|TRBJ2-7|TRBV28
CASSFRGGFAYEQYF
TGTGCCAGCAGTTTCCGCGGGGGGTTTGCCTACGAGCAGTACTTC
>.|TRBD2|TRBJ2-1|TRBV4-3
CASSQDYLAAYNEQFF
TGCGCCAGCAGCCAAGATTATCTAGCGGCATACAATGAGCAGTTCTTC
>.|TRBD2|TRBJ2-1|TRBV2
CASIGIAGGHNEQFF
TGTGCCAGCATCGGGATAGCGGGAGGACACAATGAGCAGTTCTTC
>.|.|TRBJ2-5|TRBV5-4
CASTIAGEGGTPNQETQYF
TGTGCCAGCACCATTGCGGGGGAGGGGGGAACTCCAAACCAAGAGACCCAGTACTTC
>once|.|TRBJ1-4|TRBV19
CASSIEAATNEKLFF
TGTGCCAGTAGTATAGAAGCCGCAACTAATGAAAAACTGTTTTTT
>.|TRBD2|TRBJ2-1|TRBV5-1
CASSIGLAGGPAYSYNEQFF
TGCGCCAGCAGCATAGGACTAGCGGGAGGCCCAGCCTACTCCTACAATGAGCAGTTCTTC
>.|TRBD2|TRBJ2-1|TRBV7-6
CASSPTSGGAYNEQFF
TGTGCCAGCAGCCCGACTAGCGGGGGAGCTTACAATGAGCAGTTCTTC
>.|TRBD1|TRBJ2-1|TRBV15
CATSTGTGGMNEQFF
TGTGCCACCAGCACCGGGACAGGGGGCATGAATGAGCAGTTCTTC
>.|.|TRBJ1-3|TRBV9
CASSVESGLSGNTIYF
TGTGCCAGCAGCGTAGAGTCAGGTCTCTCTGGAAACACCATATATTTT
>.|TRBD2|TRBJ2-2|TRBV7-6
CASIEVQGLAETFDTGELFF
TGTGCCAGCATCGAAGTCCAGGGACTAGCGGAGACGTTCGACACCGGGGAGCTGTTTTTT
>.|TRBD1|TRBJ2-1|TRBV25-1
CASSQRGGTDEQFF
TGTGCCAGCAGTCAACGAGGGGGCACCGATGAGCAGTTCTTC
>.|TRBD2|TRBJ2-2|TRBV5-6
CASSLAGLAGPTGELFF
TGTGCCAGCAGCTTGGCGGGACTAGCGGGACCCACCGGGGAGCTGTTTTTT
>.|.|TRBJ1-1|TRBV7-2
CASSSSIVMNTEAFF
TGTGCCAGCAGCTCCTCTATAGTCATGAACACTGAAGCTTTCTTT
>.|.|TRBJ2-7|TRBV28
CASSFGGSYEQYF
TGTGCCAGCAGTTTCGGCGGTTCCTACGAGCAGTACTTC
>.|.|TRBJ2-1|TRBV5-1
CASSSITGASYNEQFF
TGCGCCAGCAGCTCTATTACAGGAGCCTCTTACAATGAGCAGTTCTTC
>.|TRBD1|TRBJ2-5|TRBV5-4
CASSTLVGQEETQYF
TGTGCCAGCAGCACCCTAGTCGGACAGGAAGAGACCCAGTACTTC
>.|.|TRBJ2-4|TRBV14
CASSQDRIQYF
TGTGCCAGCAGCCAGGACAGAATTCAGTACTTC